This is a list of T cell receptor beta chains from one sample in a study of beta chain features in type 1 diabetes. Sequencing was performed with immunoSEQ multiplex PCR; in TCRdb, only in-frame clones are kept and a portion is missing. Of 95,000 to 150,000 clones in the sample, about 15% were seen once. Sequencing input: central memory CD4+ T cells from blood. These receptors all come from a man aged 25 to 45 with type 1 diabetes. CDR3s include the opening cysteine and the closing phenylalanine or tryptophan. Fields, in order: clone size, V gene, J gene, D gene, CDR3 protein, CDR3 DNA. The D gene is left open where the match is weak. Size tells how often a clone was seen (once, few, many) or the class of an expanded clone, and some rows leave it out.

>few|TRBV5-1|TRBJ2-7|.
CASSKDETTGEQYF
TGCGCCAGCAGCAAGGACGAAACTACCGGGGAGCAGTACTTC
>few|TRBV30|TRBJ2-5|.
CAGSRDRSKYTQYF
TGTGCCGGCTCGCGAGACAGATCCAAGTATACCCAGTACTTC
>few|TRBV7-9|TRBJ2-5|.
CASSNDGTSQETQYF
TGTGCCAGCAGCAATGACGGGACTTCGCAAGAGACCCAGTACTTC
>few|TRBV30|TRBJ2-2|.
CAWIQGRVTGELFF
TGTGCCTGGATCCAGGGGCGCGTCACCGGGGAGCTGTTTTTT
>.|TRBV4-2|TRBJ2-1|.
CASRLSSSANEQFF
TGTGCCAGCAGATTAAGCAGCTCGGCCAATGAGCAGTTCTTC
>many|TRBV5-4|TRBJ2-1|.
CASSLDGQNNEQFF
TGTGCCAGCAGCCTCGACGGGCAGAACAATGAGCAGTTCTTC
>few|TRBV7-2|TRBJ1-5|TRBD1
CASSLASTGRDQPQHF
TGTGCCAGCAGCTTAGCGTCGACAGGGAGGGATCAGCCCCAGCATTTT
>.|TRBV18|TRBJ2-7|.
CASSSTASSYEQYF
TGTGCCAGCTCATCGACAGCTAGCTCCTACGAGCAGTACTTC
>few|TRBV29-1|TRBJ2-1|TRBD1
CSVGTGPLNEQFF
TGCAGCGTCGGGACAGGCCCCCTCAATGAGCAGTTCTTC
>many|TRBV7-9|TRBJ1-5|TRBD1
CASSSTGQENQPQHF
TGTGCCAGCAGTTCTACCGGACAGGAAAATCAGCCCCAGCATTTT
>few|TRBV19|TRBJ1-6|TRBD1
CASHPTGNSPLHF
TGTGCCAGTCACCCGACAGGGAATTCACCCCTCCACTTT
>.|TRBV14|TRBJ2-1|.
CASSQDGTWGNEQFF
TGTGCCAGCAGCCAAGACGGCACCTGGGGCAATGAGCAGTTCTTC
>.|TRBV29-1|TRBJ2-3|.
CSVEDGGFNTDTQYF
TGCAGCGTTGAAGATGGGGGATTTAACACAGATACGCAGTATTTT
>.|TRBV9|TRBJ2-3|.
CASSLADTQYF
TGTGCCAGCAGCCTTGCAGATACGCAGTATTTT
>.|TRBV9|TRBJ2-7|.
CASSVEMGRGEQYF
TGTGCCAGCAGCGTAGAGATGGGCAGGGGCGAGCAGTACTTC
>.|TRBV29-1|TRBJ1-2|TRBD1
CSVPETTGGDGYTF
TGCAGCGTCCCGGAAACCACAGGGGGCGATGGCTACACCTTC
>.|TRBV5-4|TRBJ2-3|TRBD1
CASRLGTGPDTQYF
TGTGCCAGCAGACTAGGGACAGGGCCAGATACGCAGTATTTT
>.|TRBV9|TRBJ2-5|TRBD2
CASSVDSGLVETQYF
TGTGCCAGCAGCGTAGATAGCGGGTTGGTAGAGACCCAGTACTTC
>.|TRBV19|TRBJ1-5|TRBD1
CASSSWTGRVNNQPQHF
TGTGCCAGTAGTTCCTGGACAGGGCGGGTTAACAATCAGCCCCAGCATTTT
>few|TRBV2|TRBJ1-6|.
CASSPLGSPLHF
TGTGCCAGCAGTCCGCTGGGGTCACCCCTCCACTTT
>few|TRBV7-6|TRBJ1-1|.
CASSFSLRAEETEAFF
TGTGCCAGCAGCTTTAGTCTCCGGGCCGAAGAAACTGAAGCTTTCTTT
>.|TRBV7-2|TRBJ1-4|.
CASSARGVTNEKLFF
TGTGCCAGCAGCGCCCGGGGGGTAACTAATGAAAAACTGTTTTTT
>.|TRBV27|TRBJ2-3|TRBD2
CASSPALGRLAGTNTDTQYF
TGTGCCAGCAGTCCCGCTCTCGGGCGATTAGCGGGTACGAACACAGATACGCAGTATTTT
>.|TRBV4-3|TRBJ2-1|TRBD1
CASSHMGQGPEEQFF
TGCGCCAGCAGCCACATGGGACAGGGCCCGGAAGAGCAGTTCTTC
>few|TRBV7-2|TRBJ1-4|.
CASSLFLNEKLFF
TGTGCCAGCAGCCTCTTTTTAAATGAAAAACTGTTTTTT
>.|TRBV4-3|TRBJ1-5|TRBD1
CASSHSQGAGQPQHF
TGCGCCAGCAGCCACTCACAGGGGGCGGGTCAGCCCCAGCATTTT
>.|TRBV7-9|TRBJ2-1|.
CASSLDLGQPNEQFF
TGTGCCAGCAGCTTAGACCTCGGACAGCCGAATGAGCAGTTCTTC
>.|TRBV30|TRBJ1-5|.
CAWREGSNQPQHF
TGTGCCTGGAGGGAGGGTAGCAATCAGCCCCAGCATTTT
>few|TRBV30|TRBJ2-7|TRBD1
CAWSLTGTGSNEQYF
TGTGCCTGGAGTCTAACGGGGACAGGAAGTAACGAGCAGTACTTC
>.|TRBV4-2|TRBJ2-3|TRBD2
CASSQGLTDTQYF
TGTGCCAGCAGCCAGGGACTAACAGATACGCAGTATTTT
>.|TRBV29-1|TRBJ1-1|.
CSIDGLRDRDTEAFF
TGCAGCATTGACGGGCTTCGGGACCGCGACACTGAAGCTTTCTTT
>.|TRBV4-2|TRBJ1-4|TRBD1
CASSQGERTGGEKLFF
TGTGCCAGCAGCCAAGGAGAGAGGACAGGGGGAGAAAAACTGTTTTTT
>.|TRBV30|TRBJ1-5|.
CAWSVGRYNQPQHF
TGTGCCTGGAGTGTGGGGAGATACAATCAGCCCCAGCATTTT
>.|TRBV27|TRBJ1-4|TRBD1
CASSLYRDRHEKLFF
TGTGCCAGCAGTTTATACCGGGACAGACACGAAAAACTGTTTTTT
>.|TRBV6-5|TRBJ1-2|.
CASTNTGYGYTF
TGTGCCAGCACCAACACAGGGTATGGCTACACCTTC
>few|TRBV6-6|TRBJ1-1|TRBD1
CASTDREIGNTEAFF
TGTGCCAGCACCGACAGGGAGATAGGGAACACTGAAGCTTTCTTT
>few|TRBV10-3|TRBJ2-1|TRBD2
CAIRRGTSGGNEQFF
TGTGCCATCAGAAGAGGGACTAGCGGGGGAAATGAGCAGTTCTTC
>.|TRBV12-5|TRBJ1-4|.
CASGFSGGKLFF
TGTGCTAGTGGTTTCAGCGGCGGAAAACTGTTTTTT
>.|TRBV29-1|TRBJ2-7|.
CSVATGRDEQYF
TGCAGCGTCGCCACAGGTAGGGACGAGCAGTACTTC
>.|TRBV4-1|TRBJ2-7|TRBD1
CASSQGQGVSYEQYF
TGCGCCAGCAGCCAAGGACAGGGGGTATCCTACGAGCAGTACTTC
>.|TRBV6-5|TRBJ2-7|.
CASSAGTDFSHEGYF
TGTGCCAGCAGTGCTGGGACGGATTTTTCCCACGAGGGGTACTTC
>few|TRBV4-3|TRBJ2-7|.
CASSQFRGPYEQYF
TGCGCCAGCAGCCAGTTCAGAGGCCCCTACGAGCAGTACTTC